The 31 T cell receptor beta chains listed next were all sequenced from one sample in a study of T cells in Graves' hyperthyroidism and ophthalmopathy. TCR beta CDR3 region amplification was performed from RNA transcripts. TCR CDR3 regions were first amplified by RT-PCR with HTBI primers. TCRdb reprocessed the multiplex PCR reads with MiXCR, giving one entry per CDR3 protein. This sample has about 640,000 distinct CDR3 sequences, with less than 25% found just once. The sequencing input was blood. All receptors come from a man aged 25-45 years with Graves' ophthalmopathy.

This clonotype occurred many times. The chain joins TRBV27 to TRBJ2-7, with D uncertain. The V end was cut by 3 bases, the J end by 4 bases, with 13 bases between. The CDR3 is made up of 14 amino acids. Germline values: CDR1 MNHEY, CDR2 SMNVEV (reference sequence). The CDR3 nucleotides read TGTGCCAGCAGTTTGGCCGGGTCCCGATACGAGCAGTACTTC. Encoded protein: CASSLAGSRYEQYF.

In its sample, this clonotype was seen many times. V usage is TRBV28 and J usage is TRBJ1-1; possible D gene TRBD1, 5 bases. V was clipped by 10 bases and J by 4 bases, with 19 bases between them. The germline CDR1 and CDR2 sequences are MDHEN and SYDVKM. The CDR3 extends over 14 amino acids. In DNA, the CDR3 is TGTGCCATCGGGGGTCGGGGCGGGGGCACTGAAGCTTTCTTT. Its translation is CAIGGRGGGTEAFF.

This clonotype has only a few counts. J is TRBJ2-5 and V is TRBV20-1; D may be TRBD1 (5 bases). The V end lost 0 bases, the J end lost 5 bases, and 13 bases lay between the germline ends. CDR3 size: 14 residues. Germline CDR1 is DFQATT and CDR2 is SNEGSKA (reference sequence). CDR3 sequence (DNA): TGCAGTGCTAGAGATCTCAACAGGTTGGAGACCCAGTACTTC. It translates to CSARDLNRLETQYF.

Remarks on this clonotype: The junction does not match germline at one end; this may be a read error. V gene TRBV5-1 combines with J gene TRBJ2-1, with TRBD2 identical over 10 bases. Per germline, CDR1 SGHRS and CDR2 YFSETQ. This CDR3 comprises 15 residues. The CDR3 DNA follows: TGCGCCAGCAGCTTTGAGGGAAGGACTAGCGGTGAGCGGTTCTTC. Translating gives CASSFEGRTSGERFF.

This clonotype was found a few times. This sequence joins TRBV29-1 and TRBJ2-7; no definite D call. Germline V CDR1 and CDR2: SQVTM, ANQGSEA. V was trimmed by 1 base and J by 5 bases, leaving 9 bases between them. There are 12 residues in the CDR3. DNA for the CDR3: TGCAGCGTTGAAGGACCCCTGAACGAGCAGTACTTC. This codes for CSVEGPLNEQYF.

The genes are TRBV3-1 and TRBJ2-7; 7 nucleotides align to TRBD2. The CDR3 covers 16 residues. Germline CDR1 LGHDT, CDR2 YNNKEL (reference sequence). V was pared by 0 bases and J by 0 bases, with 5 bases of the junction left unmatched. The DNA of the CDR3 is TGTGCCAGCAGCCAAGATGGGGCGGGAGTCTCCTACGAGCAGTACTTC. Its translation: CASSQDGAGVSYEQYF.

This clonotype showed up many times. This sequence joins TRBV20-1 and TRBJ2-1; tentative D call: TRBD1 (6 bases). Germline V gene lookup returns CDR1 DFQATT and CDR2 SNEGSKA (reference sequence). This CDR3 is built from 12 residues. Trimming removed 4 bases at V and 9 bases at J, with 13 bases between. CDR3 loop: CSAIPGVREQFF. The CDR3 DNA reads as TGCAGTGCTATTCCAGGGGTTCGTGAGCAGTTCTTC.

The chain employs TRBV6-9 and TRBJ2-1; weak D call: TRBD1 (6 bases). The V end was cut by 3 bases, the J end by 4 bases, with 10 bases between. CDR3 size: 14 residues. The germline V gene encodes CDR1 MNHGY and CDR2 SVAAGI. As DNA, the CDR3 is TGTGCCAGCAGTTACTACAGGGAATACAATGAGCAGTTCTTC. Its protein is CASSYYREYNEQFF.

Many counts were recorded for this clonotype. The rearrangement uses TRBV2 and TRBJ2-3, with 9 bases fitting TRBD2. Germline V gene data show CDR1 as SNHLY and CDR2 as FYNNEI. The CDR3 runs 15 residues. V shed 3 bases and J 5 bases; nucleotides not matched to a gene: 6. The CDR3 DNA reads TGTGCCAGCAGTGATGCGGGAGGGCCTGTAGATACGCAGTATTTT. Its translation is CASSDAGGPVDTQYF.

For the CDR3, the DNA is TGTGCCAGCAGTGATTGGGGGGAGGTAGAGACCCAGTACTTC. Protein sequence: CASSDWGEVETQYF. The chain carries TRBV25-1 and TRBJ2-5; D is perhaps TRBD2 (6 bases). The germline V gene has CDR1 MGHDK and CDR2 SYGVNS. V shed 3 bases and J shed 4 bases, with 12 bases lying between them. CDR3 length: 14 amino acids.

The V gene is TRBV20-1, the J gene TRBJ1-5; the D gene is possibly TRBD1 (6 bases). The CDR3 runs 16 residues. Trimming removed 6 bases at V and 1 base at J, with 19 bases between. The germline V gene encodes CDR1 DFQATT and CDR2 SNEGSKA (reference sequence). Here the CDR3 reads CSAIRGGRRSNQPQHF. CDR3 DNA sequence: TGCAGTGCAATTAGAGGGGGTAGGAGGAGCAATCAGCCCCAGCATTTT.

The chain's CDR3 is CASSPRQGNYEQYF. Here the CDR3 DNA reads TGTGCCAGCTCACCGAGACAGGGGAACTACGAGCAGTACTTC. The rearrangement links TRBV18 to TRBJ2-7; 8 bases are shared with TRBD1. The germline V gene encodes CDR1 KGHSH and CDR2 LQKENI. This CDR3 is 14 amino acids long. Germline trimming cut 3 bases from V and 3 bases from J; bases unmatched to any gene: 4. Supplemented by reference TRBV18 and TRBJ2-7, the full variable domain reads NAGVMQNPRHLVRRRGQEARLRCSPMKGHSHVYWYRQLPEEGLKFMVYLQKENIIDESGMPKERFSAEFPKEGPSILRIQQVVRGDSAAYFCASSPRQGNYEQYFGPGTRLTVT.

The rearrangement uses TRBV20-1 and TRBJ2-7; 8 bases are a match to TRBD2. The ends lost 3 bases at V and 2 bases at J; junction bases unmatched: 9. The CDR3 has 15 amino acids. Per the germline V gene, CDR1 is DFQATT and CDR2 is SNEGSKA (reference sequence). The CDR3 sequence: CSASPGTSLTYEQYF. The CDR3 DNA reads TGCAGTGCTAGTCCAGGGACTAGTCTGACCTACGAGCAGTACTTC.

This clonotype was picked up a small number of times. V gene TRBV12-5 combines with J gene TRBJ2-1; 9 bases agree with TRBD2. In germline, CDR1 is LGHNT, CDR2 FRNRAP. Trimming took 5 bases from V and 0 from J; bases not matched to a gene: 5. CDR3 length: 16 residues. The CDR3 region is CASGLTLAGSYNEQFF. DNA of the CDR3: TGTGCTAGTGGTCTGACACTAGCGGGCTCCTACAATGAGCAGTTCTTC.

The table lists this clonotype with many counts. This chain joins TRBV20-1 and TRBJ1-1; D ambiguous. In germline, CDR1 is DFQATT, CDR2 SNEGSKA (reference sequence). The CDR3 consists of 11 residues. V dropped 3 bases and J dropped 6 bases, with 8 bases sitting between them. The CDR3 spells CSASRPSEAFF. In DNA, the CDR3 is TGCAGTGCTAGTAGGCCGTCTGAAGCTTTCTTT.

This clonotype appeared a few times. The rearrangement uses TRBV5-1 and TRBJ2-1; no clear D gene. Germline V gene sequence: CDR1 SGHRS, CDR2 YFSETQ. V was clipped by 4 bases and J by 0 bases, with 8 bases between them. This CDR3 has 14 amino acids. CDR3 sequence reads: CASSPEYSYNEQFF. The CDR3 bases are TGCGCCAGCAGCCCGGAGTACTCCTACAATGAGCAGTTCTTC.

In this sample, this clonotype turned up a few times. The DNA for the CDR3 is TGCAGTGCTAGGGGGCCGGATCAGCCCCAGCATTTT. It is translated as CSARGPDQPQHF. The V and J genes are TRBV20-1 and TRBJ1-5; TRBD1 is a possible D gene (5 bases). V was shortened by 3 bases and J by 5 bases, with 8 bases between the two germline ends. This CDR3 comprises 12 residues. CDR1 is DFQATT, CDR2 SNEGSKA, per germline (reference sequence).

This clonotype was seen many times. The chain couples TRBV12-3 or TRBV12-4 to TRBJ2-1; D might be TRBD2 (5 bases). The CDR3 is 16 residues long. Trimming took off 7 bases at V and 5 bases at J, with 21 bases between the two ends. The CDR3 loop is CASTPAGRSWDNEQFF. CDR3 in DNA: TGTGCCAGCACCCCGGCGGGCCGGAGTTGGGACAATGAGCAGTTCTTC.

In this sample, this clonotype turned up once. The CDR3 is CASSPRDRYQPQHF. CDR3 bases: TGTGCCAGCAGCCCACGGGACAGGTATCAGCCCCAGCATTTT. The chain uses TRBV7-8 and TRBJ1-5; TRBD1 matches 8 bases. CDR1 is SGHVS and CDR2 is FQNEAQ in the germline V gene. This CDR3 is built from 14 residues. Trimming at V came to 5 bases and at J to 5 bases, leaving 5 bases not matched to a gene.

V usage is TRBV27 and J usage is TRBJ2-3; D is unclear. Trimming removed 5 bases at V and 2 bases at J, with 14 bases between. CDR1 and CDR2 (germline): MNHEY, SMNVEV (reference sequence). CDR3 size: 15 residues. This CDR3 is CASSELPRTTDTQYF. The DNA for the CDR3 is TGTGCCAGCAGTGAACTACCGAGGACCACAGATACGCAGTATTTT.

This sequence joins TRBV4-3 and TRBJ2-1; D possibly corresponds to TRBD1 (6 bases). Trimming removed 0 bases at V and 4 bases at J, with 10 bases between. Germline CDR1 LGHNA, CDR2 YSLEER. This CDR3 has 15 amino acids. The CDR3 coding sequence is TGCGCCAGCAGCCAAGATTCACAGGGTTACAATGAGCAGTTCTTC. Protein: CASSQDSQGYNEQFF.

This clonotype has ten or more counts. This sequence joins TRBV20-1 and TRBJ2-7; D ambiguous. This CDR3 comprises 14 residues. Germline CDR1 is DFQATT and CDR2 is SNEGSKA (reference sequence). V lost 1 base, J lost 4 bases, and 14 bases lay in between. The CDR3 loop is CSARGFGDTYEQYF. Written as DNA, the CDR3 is TGCAGTGCTAGAGGATTTGGAGATACTTACGAGCAGTACTTC.

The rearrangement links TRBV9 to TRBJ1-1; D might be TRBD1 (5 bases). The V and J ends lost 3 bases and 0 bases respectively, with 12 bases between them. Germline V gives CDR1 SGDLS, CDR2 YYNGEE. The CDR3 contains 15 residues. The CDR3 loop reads CASSGGSSMNTEAFF. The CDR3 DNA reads TGTGCCAGCAGCGGGGGCTCCTCTATGAACACTGAAGCTTTCTTT.

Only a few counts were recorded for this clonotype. The CDR3 sequence is CASSFKGSHGYTF. CDR3 coding DNA: TGTGCCAGCAGCTTCAAGGGGTCGCATGGCTACACCTTC. V is TRBV3-1 and J is TRBJ1-2, with D maybe TRBD1 (5 bases). This CDR3 comprises 13 residues. Deletions cut 5 bases from V and 6 bases from J, with 13 bases between. Germline CDR1 is LGHDT and CDR2 is YNNKEL (reference sequence).

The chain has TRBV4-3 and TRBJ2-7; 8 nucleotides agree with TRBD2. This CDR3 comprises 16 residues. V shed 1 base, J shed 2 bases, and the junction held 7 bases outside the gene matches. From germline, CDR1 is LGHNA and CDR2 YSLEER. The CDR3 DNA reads TGCGCCAGCAGCCAAGTTGGGGGGACTAGGACCTACGAGCAGTACTTC. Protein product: CASSQVGGTRTYEQYF.

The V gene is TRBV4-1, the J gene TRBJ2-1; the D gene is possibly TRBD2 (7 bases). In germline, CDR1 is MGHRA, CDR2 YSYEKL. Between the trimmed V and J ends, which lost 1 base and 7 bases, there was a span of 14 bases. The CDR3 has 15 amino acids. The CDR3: CASSQVTQGGNEQFF. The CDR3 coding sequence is TGCGCCAGCAGCCAAGTTACACAGGGAGGGAATGAGCAGTTCTTC.

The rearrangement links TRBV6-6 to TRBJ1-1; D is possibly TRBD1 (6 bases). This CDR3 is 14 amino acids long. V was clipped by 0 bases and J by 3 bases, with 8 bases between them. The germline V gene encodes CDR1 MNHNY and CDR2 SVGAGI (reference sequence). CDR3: CASSYSNRDTEAFF. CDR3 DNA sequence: TGTGCCAGCAGTTACTCGAACAGGGACACTGAAGCTTTCTTT.

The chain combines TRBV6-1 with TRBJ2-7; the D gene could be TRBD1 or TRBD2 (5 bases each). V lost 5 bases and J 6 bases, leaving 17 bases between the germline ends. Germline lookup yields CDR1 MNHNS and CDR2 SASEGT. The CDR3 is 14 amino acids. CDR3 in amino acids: CASSPRGPPPEQYF. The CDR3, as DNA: TGTGCCAGCAGTCCCCGGGGCCCACCTCCCGAGCAGTACTTC.

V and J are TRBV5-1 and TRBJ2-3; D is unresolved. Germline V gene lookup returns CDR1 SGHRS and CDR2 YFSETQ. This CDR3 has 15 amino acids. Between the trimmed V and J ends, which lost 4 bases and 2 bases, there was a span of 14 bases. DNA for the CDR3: TGCGCCAGCAGCCCACGAATGGGTGCCACAGATACGCAGTATTTT. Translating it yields CASSPRMGATDTQYF.

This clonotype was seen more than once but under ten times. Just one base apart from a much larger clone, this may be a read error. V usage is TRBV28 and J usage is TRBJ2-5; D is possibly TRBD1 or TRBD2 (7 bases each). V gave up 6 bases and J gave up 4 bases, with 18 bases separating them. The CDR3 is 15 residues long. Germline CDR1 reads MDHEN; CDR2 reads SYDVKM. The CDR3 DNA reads TGTGCCAGCAGGCGGGGGACAGAGGGCCTAGAGACCCAGTACTTC. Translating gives CASRRGTEGLETQYF.

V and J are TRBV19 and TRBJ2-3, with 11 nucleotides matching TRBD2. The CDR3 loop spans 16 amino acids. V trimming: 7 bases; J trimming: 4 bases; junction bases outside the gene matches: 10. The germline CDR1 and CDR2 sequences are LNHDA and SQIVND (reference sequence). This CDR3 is CASTSLAGEAADTQYF. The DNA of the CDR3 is TGTGCCAGTACCTCACTAGCGGGAGAGGCGGCAGATACGCAGTATTTT. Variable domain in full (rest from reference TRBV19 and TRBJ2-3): DGGITQSPKYLFRKEGQNVTLSCEQNLNHDAMYWYRQDPGQGLRLIYYSQIVNDFQKGDIAEGYSVSREKKESFPLTVTSAQKNPTAFYLCASTSLAGEAADTQYFGPGTRLTVL.